This TCR beta chain was obtained from a study of cytomegalovirus exposure and HLA in healthy donors. Study in general: An analysis done earlier identified about 120 million unique TCR beta sequences from around 180 million T cells. Of the donors genotyped, some 400 in all, around 76% fell in the Caucasian-associated ancestry cluster.

This CDR3 has 13 residues. Germline V gene sequence: CDR1 SQVTM, CDR2 ANQGSEA. Trimming pared 3 bases from V and 5 bases from J, leaving 13 bases between. Healthy bone marrow donors formed the donor group. Primers: 60 Vbeta forward and 13 Jbeta reverse. The table came from immunoSEQ multiplex PCR; TCRdb's copy has only in-frame clones and leaves some out. The sample consists of about 160,000 clones, approximately 81% of them appearing once. The chain joins TRBV29-1 to TRBJ2-5; D gene ambiguous. This receptor was taken from a man aged 45-65 years in good health and CMV-seropositive. The sequenced sample consisted of PBMCs. The CDR3 DNA reads as TGCAGCGTTGATCCGGGTTTCATGGAGACCCAGTACTTC. This gives the protein CSVDPGFMETQYF.